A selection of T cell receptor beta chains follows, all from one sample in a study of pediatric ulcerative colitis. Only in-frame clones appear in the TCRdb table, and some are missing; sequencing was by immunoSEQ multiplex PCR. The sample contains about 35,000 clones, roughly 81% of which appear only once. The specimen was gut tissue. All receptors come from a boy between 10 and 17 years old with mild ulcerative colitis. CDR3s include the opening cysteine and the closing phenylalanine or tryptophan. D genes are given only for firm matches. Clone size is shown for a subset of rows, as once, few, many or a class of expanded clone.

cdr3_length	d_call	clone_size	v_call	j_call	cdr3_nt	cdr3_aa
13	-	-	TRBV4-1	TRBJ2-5	TGCGCCAGCAGCTTAGCCTCCCCCGAGACCCAGTACTTC	CASSLASPETQYF
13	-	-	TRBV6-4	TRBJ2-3	TGTGCCAGCAGTGACTCTTTCACAGATACGCAGTATTTT	CASSDSFTDTQYF
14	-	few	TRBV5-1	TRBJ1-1	TGCGCCAGCAGCTTGGAACACAGGAACACTGAAGCTTTCTTT	CASSLEHRNTEAFF
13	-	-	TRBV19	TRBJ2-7	TGTGCCAGTAGTATGAGCATCTTTTACGAGCAGTACTTC	CASSMSIFYEQYF
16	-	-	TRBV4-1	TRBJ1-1	TGCGCCAGCAGTTTGGACGGGTCATTGTGGGACACTGAAGCTTTCTTT	CASSLDGSLWDTEAFF
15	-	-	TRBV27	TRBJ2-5	TGTGCCAGCAGTAAGGGTAACAGGGCTGGAGAGACCCAGTACTTC	CASSKGNRAGETQYF
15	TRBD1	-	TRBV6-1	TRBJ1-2	TGTGCCAGCAGGAAGGGACAGTTAGCTAACTATGGCTACACCTTC	CASRKGQLANYGYTF
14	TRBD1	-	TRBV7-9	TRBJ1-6	TGTGCCAGCAGCGGGACAGACTATAATTCACCCCTCCACTTT	CASSGTDYNSPLHF
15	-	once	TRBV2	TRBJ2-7	TGTGCCAGCAGTGATCCGCCCAGGGGGGCCTACGAGCAGTACTTC	CASSDPPRGAYEQYF
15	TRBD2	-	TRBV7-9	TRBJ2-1	TGTGCCAGCAGCGATCGACTAGCGGTCTACAATGAGCAGTTCTTC	CASSDRLAVYNEQFF
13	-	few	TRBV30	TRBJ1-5	TGTGCCTGGAGTGGACAGGAGACTCAGCCCCAGCATTTT	CAWSGQETQPQHF
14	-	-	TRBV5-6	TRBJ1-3	TGTGCCAGCAGCTCGGGGCCCTCTGGAAACACCATATATTTT	CASSSGPSGNTIYF
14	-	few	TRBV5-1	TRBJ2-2	TGCGCCAGCAGCCCCCAGTCGGGCACCGGGGAGCTGTTTTTT	CASSPQSGTGELFF
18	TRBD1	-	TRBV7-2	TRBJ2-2	TGTGCCAGCAGCTCATCATCCTCGACAGGGATTGTGGACGGGGAGCTGTTTTTT	CASSSSSSTGIVDGELFF
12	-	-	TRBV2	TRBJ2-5	TGTGCCAGCACCGTGCGGGGCGGGACCCAGTACTTC	CASTVRGGTQYF
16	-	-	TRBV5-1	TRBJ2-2	TGCGCCAGCAGCTTGGCTGCTGCATCCAACACCGGGGAGCTGTTTTTT	CASSLAAASNTGELFF
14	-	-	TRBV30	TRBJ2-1	TGTGCCTGGAGTTGGGGCGGGCCCTACAATGAGCAGTTCTTC	CAWSWGGPYNEQFF
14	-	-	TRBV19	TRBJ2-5	TGTGCCAGTAGTATTTCGCCGTCCGGGGAGACCCAGTACTTC	CASSISPSGETQYF
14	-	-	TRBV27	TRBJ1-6	TGTGCCAGCAGGTTAGGGGCCCGGGGGGGCTCCCTCCACTTT	CASRLGARGGSLHF
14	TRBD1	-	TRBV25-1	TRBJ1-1	TGTGCCAGCATACCGGGACAGATGAACACTGAAGCTTTCTTT	CASIPGQMNTEAFF
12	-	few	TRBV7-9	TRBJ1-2	TGTGCCAGCAGGTCTATTGACTATGGCTACACCTTC	CASRSIDYGYTF
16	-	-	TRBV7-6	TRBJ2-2	TGTGCCAGCAGTTTGATAGGGGGATATGGCACCGGGGAGCTGTTTTTT	CASSLIGGYGTGELFF
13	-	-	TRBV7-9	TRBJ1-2	TGTGCCAGCAGCTTAAACAGCGGGAAGGGCTACACCTTC	CASSLNSGKGYTF
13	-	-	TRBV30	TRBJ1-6	TGTGCCTGGAGTGGGGGCTATAATTCACCCCTCCACTTT	CAWSGGYNSPLHF
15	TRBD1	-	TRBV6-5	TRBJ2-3	TGTGCCAGCAGTTCCCGGACAGGGTGGAGGGATACGCAGTATTTT	CASSSRTGWRDTQYF
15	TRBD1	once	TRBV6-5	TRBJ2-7	TGTGCCAGCAGGGACAGGTACTTACCCTCCTACGAGCAGTACTTC	CASRDRYLPSYEQYF
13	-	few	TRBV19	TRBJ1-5	TGTGCCAGTAGTAGACAGGGCAATCAGCCCCAGCATTTT	CASSRQGNQPQHF
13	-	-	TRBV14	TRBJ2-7	TGTGCCAGCAGCCAGGGGGGCCCCTACGAGCAGTACTTC	CASSQGGPYEQYF
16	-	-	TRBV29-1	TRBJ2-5	TGCAGCGTTGACGGGACTGGCCACAGTAACCAAGAGACCCAGTACTTC	CSVDGTGHSNQETQYF
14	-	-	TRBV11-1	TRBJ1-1	TGTGCCAGCAGCCTAACCAAGGGGTACACTGAAGCTTTCTTT	CASSLTKGYTEAFF
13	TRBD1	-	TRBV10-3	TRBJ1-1	TGTGCCATCAGCGGACAGGGGGTCCCCGAAGCTTTCTTT	CAISGQGVPEAFF
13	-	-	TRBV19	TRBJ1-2	TGTGCCAGTAGTATCCGTCAGGGATACGGCTACACCTTC	CASSIRQGYGYTF
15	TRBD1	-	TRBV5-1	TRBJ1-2	TGCGCCAGCAACGGCGGGACAGGTGGTAACTATGGCTACACCTTC	CASNGGTGGNYGYTF
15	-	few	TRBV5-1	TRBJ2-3	TGCGCCAGCAGCTTGGGAGGGAAAAGCACAGATACGCAGTATTTT	CASSLGGKSTDTQYF
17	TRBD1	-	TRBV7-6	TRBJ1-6	TGTGCCAGCAGCTTAGTCCCGGGACAGGGATTGAATTCACCCCTCCACTTT	CASSLVPGQGLNSPLHF
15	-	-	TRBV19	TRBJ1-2	TGTGCCAGTAGTATCACAATAAGAAATAACTATGGCTACACCTTC	CASSITIRNNYGYTF
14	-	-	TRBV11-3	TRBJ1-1	TGTGCCAGCAGCCCGTCCCCCACAGACACTGAAGCTTTCTTT	CASSPSPTDTEAFF
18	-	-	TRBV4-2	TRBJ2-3	TGTGCCAGCAGCCAAGTGGGGGGCCGGGTCCGCCCCACAGATACGCAGTATTTT	CASSQVGGRVRPTDTQYF